The rows below give T cell receptor beta chains drawn from one sample of a study of T cell responses to AZD1222 COVID-19 vaccine. TCRdb's copy holds only in-frame clones and misses some; the assay was immunoSEQ multiplex PCR. Among 65,000 to 90,000 clones listed, about 91% were seen once. Sequencing was performed on peripheral blood, taken on day 0 of AZD1222 vaccination. The receptors were sampled from an adult in good health. CDR3s include the opening cysteine and the closing phenylalanine or tryptophan.

CDR3	V	J
CASSYGQGANYGYTF	TRBV28	TRBJ1-2
CASSMGGQGARRETQYF	TRBV19	TRBJ2-5
CASSAGPASGELFF	TRBV5-1	TRBJ2-2
CASRSGRALTEQYF	TRBV10-1	TRBJ2-7
CSVEVKHPYGYTF	TRBV29-1	TRBJ1-2
CASSLGGSREEAFF	TRBV7-9	TRBJ1-1
CASSLGPGESGNTIYF	TRBV5-1	TRBJ1-3
CASSPVKQDGVDGYTF	TRBV5-1	TRBJ1-2
CASSMQAGANQPQHF	TRBV19	TRBJ1-5
CASSITGTSTGELFF	TRBV28	TRBJ2-2
CAISASGKSSTDTQYF	TRBV10-3	TRBJ2-3
CASSLSGDYGYTF	TRBV5-4	TRBJ1-2